The 29 T cell receptor beta chains reported below all come from one sample, sequenced in a study of blood T cell repertoires in COVID-19. Measured with immunoSEQ multiplex PCR; TCRdb has only the in-frame clones, and not every one. This repertoire shows 200,000 to 300,000 clones, about 80% found once; its top ten account for about 3.5%. Source material: peripheral blood. These receptors all come from a woman over 75 with acute or convalescent COVID-19.

The chain is built from TRBV2 and TRBJ2-2; D gene ambiguous. Germline assignment: CDR1 SNHLY and CDR2 FYNNEI. The CDR3 contains 13 residues. V lost 6 bases to trimming and J lost 5 bases, with 10 bases between them. The CDR3 sequence is CASRYGDTGELFF. CDR3 bases: TGTGCCAGCAGATACGGTGATACCGGGGAGCTGTTTTTT.

This clone came up many times. The V call is TRBV6-2 or TRBV6-3, the J call TRBJ1-1; tentatively, D is TRBD1 (5 bases). The CDR3 length is 14 residues. Per germline, CDR1 MNHEY and CDR2 SVGEGT. Trimming stripped 4 bases from V and 7 bases from J, with 16 bases between. In nucleotides, the CDR3 is TGTGCCAGCAGTTTCACCCCAGGGTGGGGTGAAGCTTTCTTT. Translation gives CASSFTPGWGEAFF.

The chain carries TRBV19 and TRBJ1-1; a possible D gene is TRBD1 (5 bases). CDR1 LNHDA and CDR2 SQIVND come from the germline V gene (reference sequence). Trimming pared 3 bases from V and 0 bases from J, leaving 17 bases between. CDR3 length: 17 amino acids. CDR3 protein: CASSMSGGAGLNTEAFF. The CDR3 DNA follows: TGTGCCAGTAGTATGTCGGGGGGAGCAGGGTTGAACACTGAAGCTTTCTTT.

This clone was observed a handful of times. V usage is TRBV7-9 and J usage is TRBJ1-5; 7 nucleotides match TRBD1. The ends lost 2 bases at V and 4 bases at J; junction bases unmatched: 2. There are 14 residues in the CDR3. Germline CDR1 is SEHNR and CDR2 is FQNEAQ (reference sequence). The CDR3 nucleotides are TGTGCCAGCAGCTTATGGGACAGTAATCAGCCCCAGCATTTT. Translation gives CASSLWDSNQPQHF.

V is TRBV4-1 and J is TRBJ1-4; D remains unclear. The CDR3 runs 19 residues. CDR1 and CDR2 from the germline V gene are MGHRA and YSYEKL. V lost 1 base and J lost 5, with 23 bases in between. DNA of the CDR3: TGCGCCAGCAGCCAAGCGCGGCAGGTCGTTCGGACTTTAAATGAAAAACTGTTTTTT. Encoded protein: CASSQARQVVRTLNEKLFF.

This clone came up a few times. The gene calls are TRBV7-9 and TRBJ2-1, with D tentatively TRBD1 (5 bases). The CDR3 runs to 14 residues. V was clipped by 10 bases and J by 8 bases, with 21 bases between them. The germline V gene has CDR1 SEHNR and CDR2 FQNEAQ (reference sequence). In DNA, the CDR3 is TGTGCCACGCAGGACCCTGGAGACAGTCATGAGCAGTTCTTC. It is translated as CATQDPGDSHEQFF.

This chain joins TRBV7-9 and TRBJ2-7, with 8 bases matching TRBD1. V lost 2 bases, J lost 5 bases, and 5 bases stayed unmatched. From germline, CDR1 is SEHNR and CDR2 FQNEAQ (reference sequence). There are 14 residues in the CDR3. The CDR3 coding sequence is TGTGCCAGCAGCTTACAACAGGGGGTGCACGAGCAGTACTTC. Protein: CASSLQQGVHEQYF.

In DNA form, the CDR3 reads TGCGCCAGCAGCCCGGTAGGTCTAGCGAGCACAGATACGCAGTATTTT. It specifies CASSPVGLASTDTQYF. The V gene is TRBV5-1, the J gene TRBJ2-3, with D possibly being TRBD2 (6 bases). Germline CDR1 SGHRS, CDR2 YFSETQ. This CDR3 comprises 16 residues. Trimming took 4 bases from V and 0 from J, leaving 15 bases between them.

The rearrangement links TRBV7-2 to TRBJ1-6; 12 bases fit TRBD1. Per the germline V gene, CDR1 is SGHTA and CDR2 is FQGNSA. Germline trimming cut 1 base from V and 5 bases from J; bases unmatched to any gene: 3. The CDR3 consists of 17 residues. CDR3 amino acids: CASSLVGQGANNSPLHF. In nucleotides, the CDR3 is TGTGCCAGCAGCTTAGTGGGACAGGGGGCTAATAATTCACCCCTCCACTTT.

The chain carries TRBV19 and TRBJ2-2; D possibly corresponds to TRBD1 (6 bases). The CDR3 contains 15 residues. Germline loops: CDR1 LNHDA, CDR2 SQIVND (reference sequence). V was cut by 3 bases and J by 3 bases, with 11 bases left in between. In DNA, the CDR3 is TGTGCCAGTAGTATCGTGCCAGGGGACACCGGGGAGCTGTTTTTT. It specifies CASSIVPGDTGELFF. The entire variable domain, with the rest obtained from reference TRBV19 and TRBJ2-2, is as follows: DGGITQSPKYLFRKEGQNVTLSCEQNLNHDAMYWYRQDPGQGLRLIYYSQIVNDFQKGDIAEGYSVSREKKESFPLTVTSAQKNPTAFYLCASSIVPGDTGELFFGEGSRLTVL.

The genes are TRBV4-2 and TRBJ1-4; 8 bases line up with TRBD1. The CDR3 is 14 amino acids. Germline CDR1 is LGHNA and CDR2 is YNFKEQ. J was trimmed by 7 bases and V by 5 bases; bases with no gene match: 6. CDR3 in amino acids: CASSLGTGLEKLFF. In DNA form, the CDR3 reads TGTGCCAGCAGCTTAGGGACAGGACTTGAAAAACTGTTTTTT.

This clone appeared once. The chain has TRBV18 and TRBJ1-3; D not certain. From germline, CDR1 is KGHSH and CDR2 LQKENI. This CDR3 comprises 14 residues. The ends were cut back, 2 bases at V and 7 bases at J, with 12 bases in the middle. For the CDR3, the DNA is TGTGCCAGCTCACCAGAGGCCCGGCAGAACACCATATATTTT. This sequence encodes CASSPEARQNTIYF.

The rearrangement links TRBV5-4 to TRBJ2-3; 11 bases agree with TRBD2. Per the germline V gene, CDR1 is SGHNT and CDR2 is YYREEE (reference sequence). CDR3 length: 19 residues. Trimming removed 5 bases from V and 1 base from J; junction bases left unmatched: 15. The CDR3 nucleotides are TGTGCCAGCAGTTCTAGAGGACTAGCGGGTACCTTTGGCACAGATACGCAGTATTTT. Protein product: CASSSRGLAGTFGTDTQYF.

V is TRBV5-1 and J is TRBJ2-7, with a possible D match to TRBD1 (5 bases). Per the germline V gene, CDR1 is SGHRS and CDR2 is YFSETQ. The CDR3 consists of 16 residues. Trimming took 4 bases from V and 5 from J, leaving 22 bases between them. The CDR3 reads CASSKSPQQGDDEQYF. CDR3 nucleotide sequence: TGCGCCAGCAGCAAATCCCCCCAGCAGGGTGACGACGAGCAGTACTTC.

This clone was picked up one time. The chain employs TRBV18 and TRBJ1-3; no firm D call. The V end was cut by 2 bases, the J end by 4 bases, with 9 bases between. CDR1 is KGHSH, CDR2 LQKENI, per germline. CDR3 size: 14 residues. In nucleotides, the CDR3 is TGTGCCAGCTCACCAGAGACCAGGGGAAACACCATATATTTT. Its protein is CASSPETRGNTIYF.

The CDR3 loop is CASSTEPGNTIYF. In DNA, the CDR3 is TGTGCCAGCAGCACTGAACCTGGAAACACCATATATTTT. The chain has TRBV7-7 and TRBJ1-3, with D hard to call. V lost 5 bases and J lost 2, with 7 bases in between. This CDR3 region has 13 residues. The V gene's germline CDR1 is SSHAT and CDR2 FNYEAQ (reference sequence).

The J gene is TRBJ2-7, the V gene TRBV15; D possibly corresponds to TRBD2 (6 bases). From germline, CDR1 is LNHNV and CDR2 YYDKDF (reference sequence). Trimming shortened V by 4 bases and J by 7 bases, and 20 bases separated the two germline ends. The CDR3 sequence is 15 residues long. The CDR3 DNA reads TGTGCCACCAGCACTTCCATCTTCCGGGGAGGTGAGCAGTACTTC. Amino acids: CATSTSIFRGGEQYF.

The rearrangement joins TRBV6-5 to TRBJ1-5, with a possible D match to TRBD1 (5 bases). CDR3 size: 13 residues. Germline V gene lookup returns CDR1 MNHEY and CDR2 SVGAGI. Trimming cost V 5 bases and J 5 bases, with 10 bases left between them. DNA of the CDR3: TGTGCCAGCAGTATGGGGCCCCATCAGCCCCAGCATTTT. Protein: CASSMGPHQPQHF.

The chain employs TRBV2 and TRBJ1-4; 7 nucleotides line up with TRBD1. Trimming at V came to 6 bases and at J to 5 bases, leaving 6 bases not matched to a gene. Germline V gene data show CDR1 as SNHLY and CDR2 as FYNNEI. The CDR3 has 14 amino acids. This chain's CDR3 is CASRPGQLNEKLFF. CDR3 in DNA: TGTGCCAGCAGGCCGGGACAGTTGAATGAAAAACTGTTTTTT.

The chain joins TRBV7-8 to TRBJ1-5; 7 bases align to TRBD1. Germline V gene lookup returns CDR1 SGHVS and CDR2 FQNEAQ. V shed 5 bases and J 2 bases; nucleotides not matched to a gene: 9. The CDR3 covers 16 residues. DNA of the CDR3: TGTGCCAGCAGCCGCCTTACAGGGGTGGGCAATCAGCCCCAGCATTTT. Its protein product is CASSRLTGVGNQPQHF.

The chain is built from TRBV9 and TRBJ2-2; 8 nucleotides match TRBD1. V was pared by 5 bases and J by 5 bases, with 5 bases of the junction left unmatched. Germline V CDR1 and CDR2: SGDLS, YYNGEE. The CDR3 is made up of 14 amino acids. This CDR3 is CASRTGAGTGELFF. As DNA, the CDR3 is TGTGCCAGCAGGACAGGGGCAGGGACCGGGGAGCTGTTTTTT.

This chain uses TRBV18 with TRBJ2-1; 7 nucleotides align to TRBD2. The CDR3 sequence is 15 residues long. Germline loops: CDR1 KGHSH, CDR2 LQKENI. V was pared by 1 base and J by 5 bases, with 5 bases of the junction left unmatched. CDR3: CASSPLAGDNNEQFF. The CDR3 coding sequence is TGTGCCAGCTCACCACTGGCGGGAGACAACAATGAGCAGTTCTTC.

The rearrangement joins TRBV5-1 to TRBJ2-1; TRBD1 matches at 8 bases. In germline, CDR1 is SGHRS, CDR2 YFSETQ. The J segment lost 7 bases and the V segment lost 0 bases, leaving 9 bases of the junction unmatched. The CDR3 is 16 residues long. The DNA of the CDR3 is TGCGCCAGCAGCTTGGGTCCAGGGGGCACACGGAATGAGCAGTTCTTC. Its protein is CASSLGPGGTRNEQFF.

The genes are TRBV13 and TRBJ2-1, with a possible D match to TRBD1 (6 bases). Per the germline V gene, CDR1 is PRHDT and CDR2 is FYEKMQ (reference sequence). Trimming removed 5 bases from V and 4 bases from J, with 18 bases in between. This CDR3 is 16 amino acids long. The CDR3 coding sequence is TGTGCCAGCAGCCAAGCATCCGGGACACCTTACAATGAGCAGTTCTTC. It is translated as CASSQASGTPYNEQFF.

This clone appeared a single time. The chain carries TRBV7-9 and TRBJ2-4; 7 positions match TRBD1. From germline, CDR1 is SEHNR and CDR2 FQNEAQ (reference sequence). V shed 4 bases, J shed 0 bases, and the junction held 6 bases outside the gene matches. The CDR3 runs to 16 residues. CDR3 nucleotides: TGTGCCAGCAGCTCACAGGGGCTTCTAGCCAAAAACATTCAGTACTTC. Translated: CASSSQGLLAKNIQYF. Looking up the rest from reference TRBV7-9 and TRBJ2-4 gives the full variable domain: DTGVSQNPRHKITKRGQNVTFRCDPISEHNRLYWYRQTLGQGPEFLTYFQNEAQLEKSRLLSDRFSAERPKGSFSTLEIQRTEQGDSAMYLCASSSQGLLAKNIQYFGAGTRLSVL.

The chain recombines TRBV18 with TRBJ1-2; possible D gene TRBD1, 5 bases. Between the trimmed V and J ends, which lost 3 bases and 7 bases, there was a span of 18 bases. The CDR3 is 15 amino acids. Germline CDR1 KGHSH, CDR2 LQKENI. The CDR3 DNA reads as TGTGCCAGCTCACCGGATACCACGACAGTTTTTGGCTACACCTTC. Protein sequence: CASSPDTTTVFGYTF.

The rearrangement joins TRBV11-2 to TRBJ1-4, with TRBD1 matching 8 bases. The junction had 3 bases not matched to a gene; V was cut back by 1 base and J by 5 bases. Germline V gene data show CDR1 as SGHAT and CDR2 as FQNNGV. The CDR3 runs 15 residues. CDR3 region: CASSLGTGRNEKLFF. CDR3 DNA sequence: TGTGCCAGCAGCTTAGGGACAGGGAGGAATGAAAAACTGTTTTTT.

The chain couples TRBV10-3 to TRBJ2-7; 7 bases fit TRBD1. Germline V gives CDR1 ENHRY, CDR2 SYGVKD. The CDR3 extends over 14 amino acids. J was trimmed by 2 bases and V by 3 bases; bases with no gene match: 4. CDR3 residues: CAISEGRGTYEQYF. CDR3 sequence (DNA): TGTGCCATCAGTGAAGGCAGGGGGACCTACGAGCAGTACTTC.

The chain has TRBV7-2 and TRBJ1-2, with D tentatively TRBD1 (5 bases). Germline values: CDR1 SGHTA, CDR2 FQGNSA. V was cut by 3 bases and J by 4 bases, with 12 bases left in between. This CDR3 has 14 amino acids. For the CDR3, the DNA is TGTGCCAGCAGCTTGGGGGGGAACAGCTATGGCTACACCTTC. Translating gives CASSLGGNSYGYTF.